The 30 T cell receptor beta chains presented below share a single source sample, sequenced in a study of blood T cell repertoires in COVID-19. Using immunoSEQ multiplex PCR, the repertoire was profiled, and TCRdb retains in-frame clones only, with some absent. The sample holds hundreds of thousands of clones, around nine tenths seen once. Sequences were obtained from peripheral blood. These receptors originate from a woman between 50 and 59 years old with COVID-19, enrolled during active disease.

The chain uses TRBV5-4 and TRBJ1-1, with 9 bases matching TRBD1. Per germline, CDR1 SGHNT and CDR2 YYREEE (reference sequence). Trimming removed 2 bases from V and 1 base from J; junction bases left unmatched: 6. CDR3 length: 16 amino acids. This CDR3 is CASSFPGQGKNTEAFF. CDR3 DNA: TGTGCCAGCAGCTTCCCGGGACAGGGAAAGAACACTGAAGCTTTCTTT.

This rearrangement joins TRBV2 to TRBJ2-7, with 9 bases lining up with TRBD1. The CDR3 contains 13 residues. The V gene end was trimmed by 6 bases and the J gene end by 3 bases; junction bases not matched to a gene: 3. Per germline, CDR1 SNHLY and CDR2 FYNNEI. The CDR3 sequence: CASRDRGVYEQYF. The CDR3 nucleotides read TGTGCCAGCAGGGACAGGGGCGTCTACGAGCAGTACTTC.

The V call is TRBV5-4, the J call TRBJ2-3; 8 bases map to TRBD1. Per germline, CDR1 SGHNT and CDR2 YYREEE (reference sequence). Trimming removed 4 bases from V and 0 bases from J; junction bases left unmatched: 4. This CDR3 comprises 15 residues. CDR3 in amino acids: CASSRRGPSTDTQYF. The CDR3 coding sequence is TGTGCCAGCAGCCGCAGGGGGCCGAGCACAGATACGCAGTATTTT.

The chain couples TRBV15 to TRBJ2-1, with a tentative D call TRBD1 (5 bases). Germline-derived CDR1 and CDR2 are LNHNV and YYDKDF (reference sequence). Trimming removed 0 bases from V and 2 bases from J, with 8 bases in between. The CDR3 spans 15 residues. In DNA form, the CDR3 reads TGTGCCACCAGCAGAGAAAGGACACCCTACAATGAGCAGTTCTTC. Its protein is CATSRERTPYNEQFF.

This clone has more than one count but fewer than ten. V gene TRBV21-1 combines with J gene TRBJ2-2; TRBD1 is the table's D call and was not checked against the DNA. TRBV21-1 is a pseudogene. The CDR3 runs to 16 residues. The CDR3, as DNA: TGTGCCAGCATAAAAGGAGGGGACAGTTACACCGGGGAGCTGTTTTTT. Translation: CASIKGGDSYTGELFF.

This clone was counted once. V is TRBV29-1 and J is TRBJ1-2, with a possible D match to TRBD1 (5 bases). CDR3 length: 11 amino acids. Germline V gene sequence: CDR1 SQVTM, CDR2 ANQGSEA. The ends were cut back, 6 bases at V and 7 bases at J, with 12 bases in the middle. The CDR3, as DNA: TGCAGCGTAGAGCAGGGTATTGGCTACACCTTC. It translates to CSVEQGIGYTF.

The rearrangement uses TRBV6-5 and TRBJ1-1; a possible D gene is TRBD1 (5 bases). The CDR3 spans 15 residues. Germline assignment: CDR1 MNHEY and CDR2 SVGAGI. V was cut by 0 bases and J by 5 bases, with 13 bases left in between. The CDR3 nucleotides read TGTGCCAGCAGTTACTCGATTAGGCAGGGAACTGAAGCTTTCTTT. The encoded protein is CASSYSIRQGTEAFF.

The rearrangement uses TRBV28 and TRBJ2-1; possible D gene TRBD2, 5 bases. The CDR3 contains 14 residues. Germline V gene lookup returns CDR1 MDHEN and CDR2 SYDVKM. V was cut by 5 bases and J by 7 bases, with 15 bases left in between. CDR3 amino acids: CASSPTWSGNEQFF. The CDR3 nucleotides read TGTGCCAGCAGTCCGACATGGTCGGGGAATGAGCAGTTCTTC.

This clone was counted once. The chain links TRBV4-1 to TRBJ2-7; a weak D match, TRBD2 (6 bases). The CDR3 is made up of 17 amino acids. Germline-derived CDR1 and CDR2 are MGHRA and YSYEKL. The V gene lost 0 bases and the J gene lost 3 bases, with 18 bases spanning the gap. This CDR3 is CASSQDGQRVMYYEQYF. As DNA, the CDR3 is TGCGCCAGCAGCCAAGATGGTCAGCGGGTTATGTACTACGAGCAGTACTTC.

In DNA form, the CDR3 reads TGTGCCAGCAACTTGGGGACAGCTGAGCAGTACTTC. It specifies CASNLGTAEQYF. V gene TRBV25-1 combines with J gene TRBJ2-7, with 7 bases lining up with TRBD1. This CDR3 comprises 12 residues. Germline values: CDR1 MGHDK, CDR2 SYGVNS. The ends lost 7 bases at V and 7 bases at J; junction bases unmatched: 7.

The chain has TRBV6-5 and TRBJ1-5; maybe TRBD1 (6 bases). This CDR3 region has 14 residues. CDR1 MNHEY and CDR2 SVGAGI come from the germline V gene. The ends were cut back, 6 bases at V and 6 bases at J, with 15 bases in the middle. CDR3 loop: CASSPDRFAQPQHF. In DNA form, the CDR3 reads TGTGCCAGCAGCCCCGACAGGTTCGCTCAGCCCCAGCATTTT.

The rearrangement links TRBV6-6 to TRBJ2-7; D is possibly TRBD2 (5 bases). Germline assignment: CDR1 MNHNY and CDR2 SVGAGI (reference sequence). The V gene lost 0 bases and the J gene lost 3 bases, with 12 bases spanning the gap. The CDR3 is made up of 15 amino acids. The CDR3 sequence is CASSYSEAAGYEQYF. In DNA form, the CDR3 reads TGTGCCAGCAGTTACTCGGAGGCCGCCGGCTACGAGCAGTACTTC.

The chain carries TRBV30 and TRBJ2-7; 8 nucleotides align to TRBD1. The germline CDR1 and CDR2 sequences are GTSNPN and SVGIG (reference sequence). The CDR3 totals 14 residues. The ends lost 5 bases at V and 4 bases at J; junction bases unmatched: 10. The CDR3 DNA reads TGTGCCTGGTCTACAGGGGGATCTTTGTACGAGCAGTACTTC. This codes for CAWSTGGSLYEQYF. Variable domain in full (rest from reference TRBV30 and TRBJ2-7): SQTIHQWPATLVQPVGSPLSLECTVEGTSNPNLYWYRQAAGRGLQLLFYSVGIGQISSEVPQNLSASRPQDRQFILSSKKLLLSDSGFYLCAWSTGGSLYEQYFGPGTRLTVT.

The CDR3 DNA reads as TGCGCCAGCAGCTGGACAGGGGAGGAAGATACGCAGTATTTT. It is translated as CASSWTGEEDTQYF. This rearrangement joins TRBV5-1 to TRBJ2-3; TRBD1 matches 9 bases. The germline gives CDR1 SGHRS, CDR2 YFSETQ. CDR3 length: 14 residues. V was clipped by 3 bases and J by 5 bases; unmatched bases: 4. Variable domain in full (rest from reference TRBV5-1 and TRBJ2-3): KAGVTQTPRYLIKTRGQQVTLSCSPISGHRSVSWYQQTPGQGLQFLFEYFSETQRNKGNFPGRFSGRQFSNSRSEMNVSTLELGDSALYLCASSWTGEEDTQYFGPGTRLTVL.

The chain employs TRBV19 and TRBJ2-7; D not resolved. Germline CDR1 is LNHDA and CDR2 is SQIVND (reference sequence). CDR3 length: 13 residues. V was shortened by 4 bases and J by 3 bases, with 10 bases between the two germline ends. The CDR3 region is CASSTPPNYEQYF. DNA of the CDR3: TGTGCCAGTAGTACCCCCCCCAACTACGAGCAGTACTTC.

CDR3 region: CASSLDQYRVGTEGDTQYF. CDR3 nucleotide sequence: TGCGCCAGCAGCTTGGATCAGTATCGGGTAGGGACGGAGGGAGATACGCAGTATTTT. The chain couples TRBV5-1 to TRBJ2-3, with D maybe TRBD2 (6 bases). Germline V gives CDR1 SGHRS, CDR2 YFSETQ. Trimming removed 0 bases at V and 5 bases at J, with 25 bases between. The CDR3 totals 19 residues.

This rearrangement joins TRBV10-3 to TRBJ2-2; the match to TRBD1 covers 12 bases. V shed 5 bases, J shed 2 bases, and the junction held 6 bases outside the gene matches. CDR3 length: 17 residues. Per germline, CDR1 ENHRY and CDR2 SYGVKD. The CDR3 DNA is TGTGCCATCAGTAGGGACAGGGGGCTGGGAAACACCGGGGAGCTGTTTTTT. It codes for CAISRDRGLGNTGELFF.

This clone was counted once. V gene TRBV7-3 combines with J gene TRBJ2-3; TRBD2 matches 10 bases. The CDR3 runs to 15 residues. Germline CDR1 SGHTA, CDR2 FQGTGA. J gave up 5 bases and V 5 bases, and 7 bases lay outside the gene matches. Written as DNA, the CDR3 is TGTGCCAGCAGCCGAGCGGGGGGGCCACAAGATACGCAGTATTTT. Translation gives CASSRAGGPQDTQYF.

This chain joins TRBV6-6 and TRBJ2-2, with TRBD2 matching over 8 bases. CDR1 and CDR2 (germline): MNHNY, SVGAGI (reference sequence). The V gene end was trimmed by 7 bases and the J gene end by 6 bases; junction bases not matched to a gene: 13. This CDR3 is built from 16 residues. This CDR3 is CASIGETGGPPGELFF. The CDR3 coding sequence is TGTGCCAGCATTGGTGAGACGGGGGGGCCCCCCGGGGAGCTGTTTTTT.

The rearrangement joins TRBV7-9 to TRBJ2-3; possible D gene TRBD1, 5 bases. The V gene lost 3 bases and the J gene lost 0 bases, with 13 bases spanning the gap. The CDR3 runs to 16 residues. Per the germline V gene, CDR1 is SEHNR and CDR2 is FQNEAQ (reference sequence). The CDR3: CASSLLFTGSTDTQYF. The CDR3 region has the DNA TGTGCCAGCAGCTTGTTATTTACAGGAAGCACAGATACGCAGTATTTT.

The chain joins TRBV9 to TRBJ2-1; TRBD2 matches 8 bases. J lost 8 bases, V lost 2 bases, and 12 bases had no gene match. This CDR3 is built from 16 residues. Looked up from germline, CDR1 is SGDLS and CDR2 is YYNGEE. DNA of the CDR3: TGTGCCAGCAGCGTCATTACCCGGGGGGGCCTCTATGAGCAGTTCTTC. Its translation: CASSVITRGGLYEQFF.

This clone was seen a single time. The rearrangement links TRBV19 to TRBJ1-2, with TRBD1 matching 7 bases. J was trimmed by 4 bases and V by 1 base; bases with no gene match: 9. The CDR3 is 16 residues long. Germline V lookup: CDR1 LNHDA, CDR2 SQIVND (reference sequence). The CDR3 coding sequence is TGTGCCAGTAGTATAGCCCCGGGACAGCAAAGCTATGGCTACACCTTC. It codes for CASSIAPGQQSYGYTF.

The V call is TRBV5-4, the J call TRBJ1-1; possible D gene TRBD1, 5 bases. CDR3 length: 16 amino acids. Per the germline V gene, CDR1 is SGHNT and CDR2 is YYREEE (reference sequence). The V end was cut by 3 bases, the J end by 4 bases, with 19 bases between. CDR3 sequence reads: CASSSLVKGRGTEAFF. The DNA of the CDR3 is TGTGCCAGCAGCTCCCTGGTGAAGGGGCGAGGCACTGAAGCTTTCTTT.

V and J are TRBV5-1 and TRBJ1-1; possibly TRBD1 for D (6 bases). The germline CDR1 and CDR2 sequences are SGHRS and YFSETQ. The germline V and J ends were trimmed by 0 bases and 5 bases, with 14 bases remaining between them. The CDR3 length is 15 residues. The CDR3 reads CASSLVGGEETEAFF. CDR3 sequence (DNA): TGCGCCAGCAGCTTGGTAGGGGGGGAAGAGACTGAAGCTTTCTTT.

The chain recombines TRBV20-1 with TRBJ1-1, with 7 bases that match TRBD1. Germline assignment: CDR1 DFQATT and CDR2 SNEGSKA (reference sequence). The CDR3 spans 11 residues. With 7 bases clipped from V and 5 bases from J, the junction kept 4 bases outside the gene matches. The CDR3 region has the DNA TGCAGTGGACACAGGGGAACTGAAGCTTTCTTT. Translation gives CSGHRGTEAFF.

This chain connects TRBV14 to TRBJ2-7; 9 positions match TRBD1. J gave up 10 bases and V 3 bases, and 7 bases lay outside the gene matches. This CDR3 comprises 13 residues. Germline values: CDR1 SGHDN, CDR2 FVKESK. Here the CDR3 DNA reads TGTGCCAGCAGCCAGGGACAGGGCATCACCCAGTACTTC. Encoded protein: CASSQGQGITQYF.

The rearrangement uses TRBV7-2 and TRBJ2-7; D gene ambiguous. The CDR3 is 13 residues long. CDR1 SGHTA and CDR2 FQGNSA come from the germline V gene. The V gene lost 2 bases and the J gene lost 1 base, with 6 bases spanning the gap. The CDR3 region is CASSLRDSYEQYF. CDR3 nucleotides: TGTGCCAGCAGCTTAAGAGATTCCTACGAGCAGTACTTC.

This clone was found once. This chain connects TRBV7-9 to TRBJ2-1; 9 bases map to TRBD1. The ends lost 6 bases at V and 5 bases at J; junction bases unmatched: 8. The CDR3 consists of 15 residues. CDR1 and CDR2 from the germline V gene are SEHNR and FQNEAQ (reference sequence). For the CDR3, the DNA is TGTGCCAGCAGTCACCGGGACAGGGTCAACAATGAGCAGTTCTTC. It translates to CASSHRDRVNNEQFF.

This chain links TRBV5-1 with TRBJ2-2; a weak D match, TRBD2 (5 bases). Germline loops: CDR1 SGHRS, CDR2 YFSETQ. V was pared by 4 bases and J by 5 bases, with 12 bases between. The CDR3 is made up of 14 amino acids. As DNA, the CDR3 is TGCGCCAGCAGCGAGGGCTACGGGACCGGGGAGCTGTTTTTT. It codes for CASSEGYGTGELFF.

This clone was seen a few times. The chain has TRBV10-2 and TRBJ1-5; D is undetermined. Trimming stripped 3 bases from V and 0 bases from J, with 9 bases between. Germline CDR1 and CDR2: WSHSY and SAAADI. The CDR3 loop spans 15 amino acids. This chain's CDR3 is CASSDRPYSNQPQHF. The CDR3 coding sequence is TGCGCCAGCAGTGACAGGCCTTATAGCAATCAGCCCCAGCATTTT.